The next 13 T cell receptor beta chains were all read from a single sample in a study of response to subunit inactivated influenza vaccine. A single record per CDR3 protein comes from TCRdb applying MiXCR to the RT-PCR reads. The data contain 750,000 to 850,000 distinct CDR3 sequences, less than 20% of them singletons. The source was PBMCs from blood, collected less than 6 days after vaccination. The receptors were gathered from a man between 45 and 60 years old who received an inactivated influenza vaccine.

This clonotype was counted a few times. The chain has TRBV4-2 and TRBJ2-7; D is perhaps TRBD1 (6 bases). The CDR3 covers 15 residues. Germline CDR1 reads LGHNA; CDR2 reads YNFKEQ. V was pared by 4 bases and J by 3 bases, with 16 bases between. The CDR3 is CASSRGSGQNYEQYF. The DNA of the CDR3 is TGTGCCAGCAGCCGAGGGTCCGGACAGAACTACGAGCAGTACTTC.

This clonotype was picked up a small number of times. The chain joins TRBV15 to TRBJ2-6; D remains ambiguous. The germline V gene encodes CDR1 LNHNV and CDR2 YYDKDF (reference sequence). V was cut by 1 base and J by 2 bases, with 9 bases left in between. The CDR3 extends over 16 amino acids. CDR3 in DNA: TGTGCCACCAGCAGAGCGAAAGCTCCTGGGGCCAACGTCCTGACTTTC. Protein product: CATSRAKAPGANVLTF.

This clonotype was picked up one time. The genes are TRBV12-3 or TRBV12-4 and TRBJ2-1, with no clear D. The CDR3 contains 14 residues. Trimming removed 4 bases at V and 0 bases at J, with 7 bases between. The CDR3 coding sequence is TGTGCCAGCAGTTCCACTACCTCCTACAATGAGCAGTTCTTC. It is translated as CASSSTTSYNEQFF.

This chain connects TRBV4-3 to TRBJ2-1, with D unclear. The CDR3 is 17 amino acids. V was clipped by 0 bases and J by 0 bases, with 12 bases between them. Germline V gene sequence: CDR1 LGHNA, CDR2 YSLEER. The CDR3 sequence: CASSQDWYSSSYNEQFF. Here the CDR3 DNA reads TGCGCCAGCAGCCAAGATTGGTACTCTAGCTCCTACAATGAGCAGTTCTTC.

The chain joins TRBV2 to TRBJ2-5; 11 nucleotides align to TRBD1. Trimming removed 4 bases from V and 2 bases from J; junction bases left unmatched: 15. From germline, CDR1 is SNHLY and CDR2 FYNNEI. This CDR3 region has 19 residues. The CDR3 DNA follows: TGTGCCAGCAGTGGCCTATATTCCCGGGACAGGGGGTCACAAGAGACCCAGTACTTC. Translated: CASSGLYSRDRGSQETQYF.

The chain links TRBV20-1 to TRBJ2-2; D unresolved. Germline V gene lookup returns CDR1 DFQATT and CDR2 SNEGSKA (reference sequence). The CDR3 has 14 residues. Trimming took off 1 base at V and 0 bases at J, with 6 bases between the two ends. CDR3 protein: CSARVLTNTGELFF. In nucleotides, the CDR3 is TGCAGTGCTAGAGTACTGACGAACACCGGGGAGCTGTTTTTT.

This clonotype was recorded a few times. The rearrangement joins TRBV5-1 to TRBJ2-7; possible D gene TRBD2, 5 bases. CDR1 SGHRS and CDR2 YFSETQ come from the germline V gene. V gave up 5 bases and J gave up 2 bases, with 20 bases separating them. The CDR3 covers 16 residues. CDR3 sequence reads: CASRLLTGSATYEQYF. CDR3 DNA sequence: TGCGCCAGCAGACTTTTGACGGGGAGCGCCACCTACGAGCAGTACTTC.

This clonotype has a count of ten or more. CDR3 protein: CSVTQGPGELFF. The CDR3 region has the DNA TGCAGCGTGACCCAGGGTCCTGGGGAGCTGTTTTTT. The genes are TRBV29-1 and TRBJ2-2, with D possibly being TRBD1 (5 bases). The CDR3 totals 12 residues. Between the trimmed V and J ends, which lost 6 bases and 8 bases, there was a span of 13 bases. CDR1 is SQVTM and CDR2 is ANQGSEA in the germline V gene.

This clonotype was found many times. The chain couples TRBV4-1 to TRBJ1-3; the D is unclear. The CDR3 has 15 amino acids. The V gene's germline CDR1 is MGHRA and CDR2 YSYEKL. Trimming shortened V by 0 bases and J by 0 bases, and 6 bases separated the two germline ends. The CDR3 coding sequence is TGCGCCAGCAGCCAAGATAACAACTCTGGAAACACCATATATTTT. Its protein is CASSQDNNSGNTIYF.

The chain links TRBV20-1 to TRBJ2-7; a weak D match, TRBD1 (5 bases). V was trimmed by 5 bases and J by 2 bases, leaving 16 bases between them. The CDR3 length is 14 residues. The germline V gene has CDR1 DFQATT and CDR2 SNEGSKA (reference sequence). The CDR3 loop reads CSAAPVGATYEQYF. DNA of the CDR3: TGCAGTGCTGCCCCTGTTGGGGCTACCTACGAGCAGTACTTC.

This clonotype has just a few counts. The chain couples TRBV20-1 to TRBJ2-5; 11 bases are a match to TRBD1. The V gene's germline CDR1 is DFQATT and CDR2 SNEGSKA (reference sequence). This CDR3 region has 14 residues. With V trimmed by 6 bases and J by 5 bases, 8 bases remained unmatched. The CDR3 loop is CSAPRTGGRETQYF. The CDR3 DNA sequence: TGCAGTGCCCCGAGGACAGGGGGCAGGGAGACCCAGTACTTC.

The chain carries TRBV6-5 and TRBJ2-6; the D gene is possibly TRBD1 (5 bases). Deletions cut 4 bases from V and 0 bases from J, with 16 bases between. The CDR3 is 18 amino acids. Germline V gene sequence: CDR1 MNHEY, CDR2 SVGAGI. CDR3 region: CASSSSDTRYSGANVLTF. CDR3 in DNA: TGTGCCAGCAGTTCATCGGACACCCGGTACTCTGGGGCCAACGTCCTGACTTTC.

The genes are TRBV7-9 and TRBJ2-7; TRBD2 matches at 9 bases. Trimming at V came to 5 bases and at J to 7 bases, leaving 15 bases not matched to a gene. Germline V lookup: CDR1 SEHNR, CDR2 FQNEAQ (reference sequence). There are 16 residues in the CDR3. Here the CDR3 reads CASSTQTSGGAVEQYF. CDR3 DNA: TGTGCCAGCAGCACCCAGACTAGCGGCGGGGCAGTGGAGCAGTACTTC.